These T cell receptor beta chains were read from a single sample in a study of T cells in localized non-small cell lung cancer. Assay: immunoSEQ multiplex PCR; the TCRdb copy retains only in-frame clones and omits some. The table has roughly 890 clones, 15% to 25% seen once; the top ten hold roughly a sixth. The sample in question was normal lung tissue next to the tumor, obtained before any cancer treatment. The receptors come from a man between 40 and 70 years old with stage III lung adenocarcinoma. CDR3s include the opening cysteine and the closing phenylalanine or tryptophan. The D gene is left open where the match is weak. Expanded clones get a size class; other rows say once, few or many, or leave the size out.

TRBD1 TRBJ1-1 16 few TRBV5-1 TGCGCCAGCAGCTTGCGACAGGGAGGAAGGAACACTGAAGCTTTCTTT CASSLRQGGRNTEAFF
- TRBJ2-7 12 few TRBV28 TGTGCCAGCAGTTTTCAGAACTACGAGCAGTACTTC CASSFQNYEQYF
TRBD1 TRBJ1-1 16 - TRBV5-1 TGCGCCAGCAGCATAGGAGACAGGGGGCAAAACACTGAAGCTTTCTTT CASSIGDRGQNTEAFF
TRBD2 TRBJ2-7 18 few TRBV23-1 TGCGCCAGCAGTCGCGGCGGGGGGCAATTCAAATGGAGCTACGAGCAGTACTTC CASSRGGGQFKWSYEQYF
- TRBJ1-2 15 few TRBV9 TGTGCCAGCACCCTGAGGGCCCGAGGGGACTATGGCTACACCTTC CASTLRARGDYGYTF
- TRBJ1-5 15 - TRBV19 TGTGCCAGTAGTATATGGGGTAATAGCAATCAGCCCCAGCATTTT CASSIWGNSNQPQHF
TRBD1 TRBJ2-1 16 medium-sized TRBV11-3 TGTGCCAGCAGCTTTACGACAGGGGACGGGTACAATGAGCAGTTCTTC CASSFTTGDGYNEQFF
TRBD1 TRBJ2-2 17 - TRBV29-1 TGCAGCGTTGAGGACAGGACCAAGGGGGCCAACACCGGGGAGCTGTTTTTT CSVEDRTKGANTGELFF
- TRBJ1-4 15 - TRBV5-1 TGCGCCAGCAGCTTGGCGGGCACAACTAATGAAAAACTGTTTTTT CASSLAGTTNEKLFF
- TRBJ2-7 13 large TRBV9 TGTGCCAGCAGGGACGGAGCCCGCCACGAGCAGTACTTC CASRDGARHEQYF
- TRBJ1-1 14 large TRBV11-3 TGTGCCAGCAGCTTGGCAGGATTGAACACTGAAGCTTTCTTT CASSLAGLNTEAFF
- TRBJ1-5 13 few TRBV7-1 TGTGCCAGCAGCCCGGGGGCCAGTCAGCCCCAGCATTTT CASSPGASQPQHF
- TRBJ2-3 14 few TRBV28 TGTGCCAGCAGTCTGCCGGGGTCCTCCGATACGCAGTATTTT CASSLPGSSDTQYF
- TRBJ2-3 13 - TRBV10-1 TGCGCCAGCCGGGCAGGGGCAGATGATACGCAGTATTTT CASRAGADDTQYF
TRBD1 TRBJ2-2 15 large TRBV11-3 TGTGCCAGCAGCGCTCGACAGGGGCCCACCGGGGAGCTGTTTTTT CASSARQGPTGELFF
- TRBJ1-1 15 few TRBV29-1 TGCAGCGTTGAAGGGGTACAAGGGGCGAACACTGAAGCTTTCTTT CSVEGVQGANTEAFF
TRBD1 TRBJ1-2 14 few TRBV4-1 TGCGCCAGCAGCCCGATAGACAGGGAGGGCGGCTACACCTTC CASSPIDREGGYTF
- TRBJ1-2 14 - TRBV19 TGTGCCAGTAGTATATGGGGAGGGGGAGGAGGCTACACCTTC CASSIWGGGGGYTF
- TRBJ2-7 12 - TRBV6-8 TGTGCCAGCAGTTACTCGAGTTCCGAGCAGTACTTC CASSYSSSEQYF
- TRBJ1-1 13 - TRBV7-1 TGTGCCAGCAGCTACCTGATGGTAGAGAAAGCTTTCTTT CASSYLMVEKAFF
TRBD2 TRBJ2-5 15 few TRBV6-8 TGTGCCACCGGCGGGGGAGCGGGTGATCAAGAGACCCAGTACTTC CATGGGAGDQETQYF
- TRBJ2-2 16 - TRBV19 TGTGCCAGTAGTATAGGTGGCAGGGCGGACACCGGGGAGCTGTTTTTT CASSIGGRADTGELFF
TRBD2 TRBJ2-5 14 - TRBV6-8 TGTGCCAGTCGGACTAGCGGAATCCAAGAGACCCAGTACTTC CASRTSGIQETQYF
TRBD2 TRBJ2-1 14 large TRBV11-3 TGTGCCAGCAGTTGGACTAGCGGGAGCTATGAGCAGTTCTTC CASSWTSGSYEQFF
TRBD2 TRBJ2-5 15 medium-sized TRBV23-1 TGCGCCAGCAGCCGGTACCTAGCGGGAGAAGAGACCCAGTACTTC CASSRYLAGEETQYF
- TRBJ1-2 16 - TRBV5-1 TGCGCCAGCAGCGGAACCCCAGACAGTAACTCTTGGGGCTACACCTTC CASSGTPDSNSWGYTF
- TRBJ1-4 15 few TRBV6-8 TGTGCCAGCAGTTACGCGGGGTTAGCTAATGAAAAACTGTTTTTT CASSYAGLANEKLFF
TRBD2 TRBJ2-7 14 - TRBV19 TGTGCCAGTAGAACGGCTAGCGGTACCTACGAGCAGTACTTC CASRTASGTYEQYF
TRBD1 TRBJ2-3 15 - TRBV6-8 TGTGCCAGCAGCCTAGGACAGGGGGCGACAGATACGCAGTATTTT CASSLGQGATDTQYF
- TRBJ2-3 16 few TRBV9 TGTGCCAGCAGCGCCCACGACAGATCTAGCACAGATACGCAGTATTTT CASSAHDRSSTDTQYF
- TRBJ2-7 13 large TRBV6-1 TGTGCCAGCAGTGAAGATCAGCTCCGCGAGCAGTACTTC CASSEDQLREQYF
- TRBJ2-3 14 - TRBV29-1 TGCAGCGTTGAAAGACAACGAAGCACAGATACGCAGTATTTT CSVERQRSTDTQYF
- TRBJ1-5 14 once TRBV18 TGTGCCAGCTCACCCGAGACAGGAGTTCAGCCCCAGCATTTT CASSPETGVQPQHF
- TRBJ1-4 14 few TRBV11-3 TGTGCCAGCAGCCACAGGGCGGCTAATGAAAAACTGTTTTTT CASSHRAANEKLFF
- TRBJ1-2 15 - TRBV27 TGTGCCAGCAGTTTATCCGGACGACGGCGAACTGGGTACACCTTC CASSLSGRRRTGYTF
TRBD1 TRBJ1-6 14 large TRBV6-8 TGTGCCAGCAGTCGGACAGGGGGGATTTCACCCCTCCACTTT CASSRTGGISPLHF
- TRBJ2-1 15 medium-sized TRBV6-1 TGTGCCAGCAGTGAAGGATTGGGAGTGGGGAATGAGCAGTTCTTC CASSEGLGVGNEQFF
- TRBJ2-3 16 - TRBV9 TGTGCCAGCAGCGTAGGGGTAGGGGGGAGCACAGATACGCAGTATTTT CASSVGVGGSTDTQYF
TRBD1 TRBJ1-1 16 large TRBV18 TGTGCCAGCTCAACAGGACAGGGGGCATTGAACACTGAAGCTTTCTTT CASSTGQGALNTEAFF
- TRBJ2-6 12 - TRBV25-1 TGTGCCAGCGGCTCTGGGGCCAACGTCCTGACTTTC CASGSGANVLTF
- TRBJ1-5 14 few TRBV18 TGTGCCAGCTCCCCACAGGGAGGCGGGCAGCCCCAGCATTTT CASSPQGGGQPQHF
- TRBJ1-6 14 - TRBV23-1 TGCGCCAGCAGTCAATGGAGCTATAATTCACCCCTCCACTTT CASSQWSYNSPLHF
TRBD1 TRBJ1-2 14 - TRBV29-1 TGCAGCGTTGCAGGGACAGGGGTGGGTTATGGCTACACCTTC CSVAGTGVGYGYTF
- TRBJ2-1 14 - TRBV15 TGTGCCACCAGCAGAGGCCGGACCTACAATGAGCAGTTCTTC CATSRGRTYNEQFF
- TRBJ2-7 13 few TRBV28 TGTGCCAGCAGTCCCCGGACCCAGTTGGAGCAGTACTTC CASSPRTQLEQYF
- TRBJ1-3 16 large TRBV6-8 TGTGCCAGCAGTTTGTTTGGGCATCTCGGAGGAAACACCATATATTTT CASSLFGHLGGNTIYF
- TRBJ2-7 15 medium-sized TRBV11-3 TGTGCCAGCAGCCCCAATCCAGACGGAGCCTACGAGCAGTACTTC CASSPNPDGAYEQYF